Shown below are 15 T cell receptor beta chains from a single sample sequenced in a study of cytomegalovirus exposure and HLA in healthy donors (dated 2017 in TCRdb). Receptor amplification or capture employed the immunoSEQ multiplex PCR assay. For the multiplex PCR, a mixture combining 60 forward primers for TCR Vbeta segments and 13 reverse primers for TCR Jbeta segments was used. The source is immuneACCESS, and TCRdb retained only in-frame sequences with V and J called. Part of the clones is not carried over; for the studies checked, unresolved V genes explain less than half of this, and the remainder is unexplained. This sample is represented by about 160,000 clones; 60% to 80% of them were singletons. The ten top clones hold about 0.93% of the sample. The sample comprised PBMCs. All receptors derive from a woman aged 45-59 years in good health and CMV-seropositive.

The chain has TRBV2 and TRBJ2-7; TRBD1 is a possible D gene (6 bases). V was clipped by 3 bases and J by 2 bases, with 8 bases between them. Germline V gene lookup returns CDR1 SNHLY and CDR2 FYNNEI. The CDR3 is made up of 13 amino acids. The CDR3 region has the DNA TGTGCCAGCAGTGAGGACAGCACCTACGAGCAGTACTTC. This translates into CASSEDSTYEQYF.

The count of this clone is one. This chain uses TRBV29-1 with TRBJ2-3, with 7 bases that match TRBD1. Germline-derived CDR1 and CDR2 are SQVTM and ANQGSEA. The CDR3 is 14 residues long. This chain's CDR3 is CGGIRDRNTDTQYF. The CDR3 DNA is TGCGGAGGAATCCGGGACAGAAACACAGATACGCAGTATTTT.

This rearrangement joins TRBV2 to TRBJ1-5; D is uncertain. This CDR3 has 13 residues. Trimming stripped 9 bases from V and 6 bases from J, with 15 bases between. Germline assignment: CDR1 SNHLY and CDR2 FYNNEI. CDR3 amino acids: CASTSTEFQPQHF. The CDR3 DNA is TGTGCCAGTACCTCAACGGAGTTTCAGCCCCAGCATTTT.

The chain is built from TRBV14 and TRBJ1-4, with 7 bases lining up with TRBD1. J was trimmed by 11 bases and V by 0 bases; bases with no gene match: 0. The CDR3 has 12 residues. The germline V gene has CDR1 SGHDN and CDR2 FVKESK. The CDR3 DNA sequence: TGTGCCAGCAGCCAAGACAGGGGGAAACTGTTTTTT. Protein: CASSQDRGKLFF.

The genes are TRBV7-8 and TRBJ1-4, with D possibly matching TRBD1 (6 bases). This CDR3 has 17 residues. Germline V gene data show CDR1 as SGHVS and CDR2 as FQNEAQ. V gave up 3 bases and J gave up 0 bases, with 14 bases separating them. CDR3 loop: CASSFFEYRATNEKLFF. The CDR3 region has the DNA TGTGCCAGCAGCTTTTTTGAATACAGGGCAACTAATGAAAAACTGTTTTTT.

V and J are TRBV27 and TRBJ1-6; tentative D call: TRBD1 (5 bases). Trimming shortened V by 10 bases and J by 10 bases, and 20 bases separated the two germline ends. Germline V gene sequence: CDR1 MNHEY, CDR2 SMNVEV (reference sequence). The CDR3 is made up of 14 amino acids. The CDR3 DNA reads as TGTGCCACCACACTATTGGGAGGGGTCTCACCCCTCCACTTT. This sequence encodes CATTLLGGVSPLHF.

The CDR3 sequence: CASSKVELGGYTF. CDR3 in DNA: TGCGCCAGCAGTAAAGTGGAACTAGGGGGCTACACCTTC. The rearrangement joins TRBV4-1 to TRBJ1-2; D is ambiguous. Germline V gene lookup returns CDR1 MGHRA and CDR2 YSYEKL. The CDR3 runs to 13 residues. V shed 6 bases and J shed 8 bases, with 16 bases lying between them.

The chain employs TRBV2 and TRBJ2-3; 7 bases line up with TRBD1. The CDR3 has 13 residues. V lost 7 bases and J lost 3; bases outside the gene matches: 4. Germline V gene data show CDR1 as SNHLY and CDR2 as FYNNEI. For the CDR3, the DNA is TGTGCCAGCACAAGACAGGGAACAGATACGCAGTATTTT. It yields the protein CASTRQGTDTQYF.

V usage is TRBV6-6 and J usage is TRBJ1-1; maybe TRBD1 (5 bases). Trimming took 6 bases from V and 6 from J, leaving 14 bases between them. CDR3 length: 13 amino acids. Germline lookup yields CDR1 MNHNY and CDR2 SVGAGI (reference sequence). The CDR3 loop is CASSHGPGAEAFF. The CDR3 DNA follows: TGTGCCAGCAGCCACGGGCCGGGGGCTGAAGCTTTCTTT.

V usage is TRBV19 and J usage is TRBJ1-2; possibly TRBD1 for D (6 bases). This CDR3 is 13 amino acids long. Per the germline V gene, CDR1 is LNHDA and CDR2 is SQIVND (reference sequence). V was shortened by 3 bases and J by 10 bases, with 15 bases between the two germline ends. CDR3 residues: CASSIGQLYNYTF. In DNA, the CDR3 is TGTGCCAGTAGTATCGGACAGCTATATAACTACACCTTC.

The rearrangement links TRBV10-3 to TRBJ1-5, with 8 bases fitting TRBD1. Trimming at V came to 3 bases and at J to 4 bases, leaving 11 bases not matched to a gene. The V gene's germline CDR1 is ENHRY and CDR2 SYGVKD. The length of the CDR3 is 17 residues. The CDR3 DNA reads TGTGCCATCAGTGATTTGGGGCCGACAGGGGCAAATCAGCCCCAGCATTTT. Encoded protein: CAISDLGPTGANQPQHF.

The rearrangement uses TRBV18 and TRBJ2-1, with TRBD1 matching over 8 bases. The junction had 5 bases not matched to a gene; V was cut back by 3 bases and J by 4 bases. The germline V gene has CDR1 KGHSH and CDR2 LQKENI. There are 15 residues in the CDR3. CDR3 region: CASSPGQVGYNEQFF. CDR3 sequence (DNA): TGTGCCAGCTCACCGGGACAGGTAGGTTACAATGAGCAGTTCTTC.

V is TRBV7-9 and J is TRBJ2-6; possibly TRBD2 for D (7 bases). CDR3 length: 18 amino acids. The V and J ends lost 4 bases and 0 bases respectively, with 16 bases between them. The germline gives CDR1 SEHNR, CDR2 FQNEAQ (reference sequence). CDR3 in amino acids: CASSSTRGAISGANVLTF. Written as DNA, the CDR3 is TGTGCCAGCAGCTCGACTCGGGGGGCTATCTCTGGGGCCAACGTCCTGACTTTC.

The gene calls are TRBV5-4 and TRBJ1-1; 10 positions agree with TRBD1. V shed 4 bases, J shed 5 bases, and the junction held 8 bases outside the gene matches. This CDR3 contains 15 residues. CDR1 is SGHNT and CDR2 is YYREEE in the germline V gene (reference sequence). The CDR3 reads CASSLGGTGETEAFF. DNA of the CDR3: TGTGCCAGCAGCCTGGGAGGGACAGGGGAAACTGAAGCTTTCTTT.

This clone was recorded only once. V gene TRBV9 combines with J gene TRBJ2-5; 8 nucleotides line up with TRBD2. This CDR3 has 15 residues. V shed 1 base and J 5 bases; nucleotides not matched to a gene: 7. Germline V gene data show CDR1 as SGDLS and CDR2 as YYNGEE. In DNA form, the CDR3 reads TGTGCCAGCAGCGTAACTCGGGGGGGCCATGAGACCCAGTACTTC. Translating gives CASSVTRGGHETQYF.